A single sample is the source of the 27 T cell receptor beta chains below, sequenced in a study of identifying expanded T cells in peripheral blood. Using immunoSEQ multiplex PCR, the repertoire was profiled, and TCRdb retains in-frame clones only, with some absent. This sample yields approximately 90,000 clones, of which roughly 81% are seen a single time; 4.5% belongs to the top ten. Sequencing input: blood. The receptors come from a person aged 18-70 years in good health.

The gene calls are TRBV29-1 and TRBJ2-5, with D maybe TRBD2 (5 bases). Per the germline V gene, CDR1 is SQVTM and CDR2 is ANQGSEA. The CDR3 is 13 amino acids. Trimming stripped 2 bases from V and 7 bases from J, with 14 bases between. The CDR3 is CSVEMGAPGTQYF. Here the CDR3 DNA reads TGCAGCGTTGAAATGGGAGCTCCTGGGACCCAGTACTTC.

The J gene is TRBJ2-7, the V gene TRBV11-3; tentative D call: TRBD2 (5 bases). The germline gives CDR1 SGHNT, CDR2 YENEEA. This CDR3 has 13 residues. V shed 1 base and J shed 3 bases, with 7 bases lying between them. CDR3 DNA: TGTGCCAGCAGCTTAGGCAGCGGCTACGAGCAGTACTTC. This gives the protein CASSLGSGYEQYF.

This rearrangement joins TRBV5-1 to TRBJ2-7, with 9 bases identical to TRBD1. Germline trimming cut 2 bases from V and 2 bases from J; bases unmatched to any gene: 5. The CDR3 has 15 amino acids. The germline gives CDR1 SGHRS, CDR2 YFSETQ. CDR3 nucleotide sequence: TGCGCCAGCAGCTTCGGACAGGGGCTGACCTACGAGCAGTACTTC. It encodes CASSFGQGLTYEQYF.

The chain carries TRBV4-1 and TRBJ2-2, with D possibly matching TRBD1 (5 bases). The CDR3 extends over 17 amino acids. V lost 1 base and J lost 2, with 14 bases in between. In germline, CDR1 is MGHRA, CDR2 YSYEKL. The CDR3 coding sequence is TGCGCCAGCAGCCAAGGGGGCGCCTCTTCCAACACCGGGGAGCTGTTTTTT. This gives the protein CASSQGGASSNTGELFF.

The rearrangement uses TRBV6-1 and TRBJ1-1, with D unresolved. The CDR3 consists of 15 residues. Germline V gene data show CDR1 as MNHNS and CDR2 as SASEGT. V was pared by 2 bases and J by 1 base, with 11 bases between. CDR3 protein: CASSEMAARNTEAFF. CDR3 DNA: TGTGCCAGCAGTGAAATGGCAGCAAGGAACACTGAAGCTTTCTTT.

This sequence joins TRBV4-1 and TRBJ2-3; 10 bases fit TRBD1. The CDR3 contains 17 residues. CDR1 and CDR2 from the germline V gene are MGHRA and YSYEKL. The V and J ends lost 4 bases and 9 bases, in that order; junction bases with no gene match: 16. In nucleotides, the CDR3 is TGCGCCAGCAGCCTTCATCGGGACAGGGGTGATGGTGGCACGCAGTATTTT. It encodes CASSLHRDRGDGGTQYF.

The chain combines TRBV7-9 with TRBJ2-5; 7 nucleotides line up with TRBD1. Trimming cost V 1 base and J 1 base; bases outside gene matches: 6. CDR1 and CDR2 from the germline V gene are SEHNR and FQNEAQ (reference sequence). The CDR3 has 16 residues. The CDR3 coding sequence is TGTGCCAGCAGCTTAGAGAGAGGGACAGCCCAAGAGACCCAGTACTTC. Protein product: CASSLERGTAQETQYF.

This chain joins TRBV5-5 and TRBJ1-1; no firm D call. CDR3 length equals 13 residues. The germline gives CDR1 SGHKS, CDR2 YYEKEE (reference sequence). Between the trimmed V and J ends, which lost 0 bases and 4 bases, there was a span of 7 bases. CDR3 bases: TGTGCCAGCAGCTTGGAACGGTCCACTGAAGCTTTCTTT. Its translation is CASSLERSTEAFF. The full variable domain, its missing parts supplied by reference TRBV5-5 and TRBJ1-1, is DAGVTQSPTHLIKTRGQQVTLRCSPISGHKSVSWYQQVLGQGPQFIFQYYEKEERGRGNFPDRFSARQFPNYSSELNVNALLLGDSALYLCASSLERSTEAFFGQGTRLTVV.

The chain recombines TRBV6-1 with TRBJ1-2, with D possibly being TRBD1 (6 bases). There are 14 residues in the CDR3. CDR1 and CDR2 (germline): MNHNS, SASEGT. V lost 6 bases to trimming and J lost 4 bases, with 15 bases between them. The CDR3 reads CASRTAQGGYGYTF. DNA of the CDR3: TGTGCCAGCAGGACCGCACAGGGAGGCTATGGCTACACCTTC.

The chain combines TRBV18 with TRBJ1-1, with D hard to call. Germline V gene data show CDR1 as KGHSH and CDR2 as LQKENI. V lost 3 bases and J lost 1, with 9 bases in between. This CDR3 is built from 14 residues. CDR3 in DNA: TGTGCCAGCTCACCGGTCCCCCCGAACACTGAAGCTTTCTTT. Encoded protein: CASSPVPPNTEAFF.

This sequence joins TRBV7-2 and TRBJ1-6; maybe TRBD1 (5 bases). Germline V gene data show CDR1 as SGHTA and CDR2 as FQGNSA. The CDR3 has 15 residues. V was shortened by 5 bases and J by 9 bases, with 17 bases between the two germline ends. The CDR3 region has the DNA TGTGCCAGCAGCGTACCGGGGCCTAATGGTTCACCCCTCCACTTT. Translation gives CASSVPGPNGSPLHF.

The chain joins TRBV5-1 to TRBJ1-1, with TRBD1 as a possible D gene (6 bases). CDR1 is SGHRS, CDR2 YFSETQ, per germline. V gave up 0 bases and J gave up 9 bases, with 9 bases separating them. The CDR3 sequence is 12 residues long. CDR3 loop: CASSLDREKAFF. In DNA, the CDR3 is TGCGCCAGCAGCTTGGACAGGGAAAAAGCTTTCTTT.

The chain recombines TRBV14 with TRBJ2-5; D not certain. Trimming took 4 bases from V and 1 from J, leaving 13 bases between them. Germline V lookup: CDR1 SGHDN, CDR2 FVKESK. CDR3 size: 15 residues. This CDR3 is CASSPGRNIQETQYF. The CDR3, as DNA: TGTGCCAGCAGCCCAGGACGGAATATCCAAGAGACCCAGTACTTC.

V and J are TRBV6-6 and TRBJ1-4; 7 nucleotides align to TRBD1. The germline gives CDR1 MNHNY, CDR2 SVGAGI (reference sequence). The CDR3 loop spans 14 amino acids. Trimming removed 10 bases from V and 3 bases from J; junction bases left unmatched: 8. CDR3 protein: CATREGASNEKLFF. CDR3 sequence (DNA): TGTGCCACCAGGGAGGGGGCGTCTAATGAAAAACTGTTTTTT.

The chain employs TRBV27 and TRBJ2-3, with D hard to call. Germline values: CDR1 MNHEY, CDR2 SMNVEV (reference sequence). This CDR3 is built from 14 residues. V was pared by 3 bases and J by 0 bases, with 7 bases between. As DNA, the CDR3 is TGTGCCAGCAGTTTTCGGCATAGCACAGATACGCAGTATTTT. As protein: CASSFRHSTDTQYF.

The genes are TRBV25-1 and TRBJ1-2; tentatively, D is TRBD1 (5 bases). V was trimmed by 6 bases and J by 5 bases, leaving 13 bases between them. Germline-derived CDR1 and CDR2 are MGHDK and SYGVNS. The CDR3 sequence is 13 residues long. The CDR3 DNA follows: TGTGCCAGCAGAAAGAGCGGGGGTTATGGCTACACCTTC. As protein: CASRKSGGYGYTF.

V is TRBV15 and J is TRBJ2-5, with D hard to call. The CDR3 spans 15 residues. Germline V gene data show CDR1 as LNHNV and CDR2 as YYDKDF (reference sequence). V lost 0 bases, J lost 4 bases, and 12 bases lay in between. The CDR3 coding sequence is TGTGCCACCAGCAGAGATATTGGGGAAACAGAGACCCAGTACTTC. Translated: CATSRDIGETETQYF.

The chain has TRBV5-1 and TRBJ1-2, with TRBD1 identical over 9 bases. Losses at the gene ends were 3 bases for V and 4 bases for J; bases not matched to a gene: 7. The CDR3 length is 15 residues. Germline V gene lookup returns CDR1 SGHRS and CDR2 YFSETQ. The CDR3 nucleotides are TGCGCCAGCAGCTCGGGGACAGGGACCCCCTATGGCTACACCTTC. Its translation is CASSSGTGTPYGYTF.

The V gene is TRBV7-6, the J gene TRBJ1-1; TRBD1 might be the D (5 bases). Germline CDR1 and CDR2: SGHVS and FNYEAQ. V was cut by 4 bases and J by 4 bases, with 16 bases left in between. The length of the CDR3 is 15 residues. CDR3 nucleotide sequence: TGTGCCAGCAGCTCCCCCCTTGGGGGGATCACTGAAGCTTTCTTT. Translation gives CASSSPLGGITEAFF.

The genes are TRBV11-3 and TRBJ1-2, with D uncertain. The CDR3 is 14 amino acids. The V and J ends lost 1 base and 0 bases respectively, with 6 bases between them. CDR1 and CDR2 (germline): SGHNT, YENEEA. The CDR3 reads CASSLGATNYGYTF. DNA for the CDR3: TGTGCCAGCAGCTTAGGGGCAACTAACTATGGCTACACCTTC.

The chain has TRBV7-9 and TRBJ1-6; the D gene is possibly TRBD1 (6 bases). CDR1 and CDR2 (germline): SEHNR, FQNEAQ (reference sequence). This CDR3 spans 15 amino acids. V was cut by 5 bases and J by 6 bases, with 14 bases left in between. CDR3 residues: CASSPRGHSNSPLHF. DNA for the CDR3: TGTGCCAGCAGCCCCCGGGGACACAGTAATTCACCCCTCCACTTT.

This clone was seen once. The chain's CDR3 is CASSYYGESEQYF. CDR3 in DNA: TGTGCCAGCAGTTACTACGGGGAATCCGAGCAGTACTTC. This sequence joins TRBV6-5 and TRBJ2-7, with D tentatively TRBD2 (5 bases). CDR1 and CDR2 (germline): MNHEY, SVGAGI. V lost 1 base, J lost 6 bases, and 10 bases lay in between. The CDR3 length is 13 residues.

The CDR3 spells CASSPWTSGTDTQYF. CDR3 in DNA: TGCGCCAGCAGCCCGTGGACTAGCGGCACAGATACGCAGTATTTT. The chain recombines TRBV5-1 with TRBJ2-3, with 9 bases aligning to TRBD2. CDR3 length: 15 residues. Germline V gene data show CDR1 as SGHRS and CDR2 as YFSETQ. Germline trimming cut 4 bases from V and 1 base from J; bases unmatched to any gene: 4. Using reference TRBV5-1 and TRBJ2-3 for the parts outside the CDR3, the full variable domain is KAGVTQTPRYLIKTRGQQVTLSCSPISGHRSVSWYQQTPGQGLQFLFEYFSETQRNKGNFPGRFSGRQFSNSRSEMNVSTLELGDSALYLCASSPWTSGTDTQYFGPGTRLTVL.

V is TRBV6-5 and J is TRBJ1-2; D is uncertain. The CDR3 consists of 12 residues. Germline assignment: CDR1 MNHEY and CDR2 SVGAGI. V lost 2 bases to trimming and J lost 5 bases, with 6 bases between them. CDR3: CASSYMRYGYTF. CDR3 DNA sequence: TGTGCCAGCAGTTACATGCGTTATGGCTACACCTTC.

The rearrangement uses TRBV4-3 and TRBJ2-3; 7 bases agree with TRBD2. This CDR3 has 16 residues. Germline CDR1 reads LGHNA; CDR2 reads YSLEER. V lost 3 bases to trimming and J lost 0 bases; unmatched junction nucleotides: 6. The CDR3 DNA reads TGCGCCAGCAGCCACGGGGGGTCGGGTAGCACAGATACGCAGTATTTT. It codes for CASSHGGSGSTDTQYF.

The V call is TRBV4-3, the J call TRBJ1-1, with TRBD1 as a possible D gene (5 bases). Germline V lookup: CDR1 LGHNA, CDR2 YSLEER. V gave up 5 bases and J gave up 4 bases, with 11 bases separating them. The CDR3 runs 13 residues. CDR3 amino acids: CASSYGQITEAFF. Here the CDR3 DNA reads TGCGCCAGCAGCTACGGACAAATCACTGAAGCTTTCTTT.

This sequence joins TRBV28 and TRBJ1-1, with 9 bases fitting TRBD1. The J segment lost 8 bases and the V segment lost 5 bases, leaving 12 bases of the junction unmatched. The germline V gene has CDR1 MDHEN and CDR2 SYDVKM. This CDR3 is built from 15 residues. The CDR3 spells CASSVLTGGIGEAFF. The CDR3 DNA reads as TGTGCCAGCAGTGTCCTGACAGGGGGAATCGGGGAAGCTTTCTTT.